This TCR beta chain was captured in a study of brain T cells in children with intractable seizures. Looked up from germline, CDR1 is SGHRS and CDR2 is YFSETQ. The CDR3 covers 15 residues. The ends lost 4 bases at V and 1 base at J; junction bases unmatched: 4. Sequencing was limited to surgery cases with top T cell transcript signatures in brain tissue. Pre-surgery treatment included at least one anti-epileptic drug. This table comes from immunoSEQ multiplex PCR, and its TCRdb copy is limited to in-frame clones, with some not included. The table lists tens of thousands of clones, 85% to 95% of them singletons.

The receptor was derived from a boy younger than 18 with focal cortical dysplasia and intractable seizures. The genes are TRBV5-1 and TRBJ2-3; 9 nucleotides line up with TRBD1. Sequencing used peripheral blood, obtained at surgery. The CDR3 region has the DNA TGCGCCAGCAGCACCCGGACAGGGGGCACAGATACGCAGTATTTT. Translated: CASSTRTGGTDTQYF. The whole variable domain, remainder taken from reference TRBV5-1 and TRBJ2-3, is KAGVTQTPRYLIKTRGQQVTLSCSPISGHRSVSWYQQTPGQGLQFLFEYFSETQRNKGNFPGRFSGRQFSNSRSEMNVSTLELGDSALYLCASSTRTGGTDTQYFGPGTRLTVL.